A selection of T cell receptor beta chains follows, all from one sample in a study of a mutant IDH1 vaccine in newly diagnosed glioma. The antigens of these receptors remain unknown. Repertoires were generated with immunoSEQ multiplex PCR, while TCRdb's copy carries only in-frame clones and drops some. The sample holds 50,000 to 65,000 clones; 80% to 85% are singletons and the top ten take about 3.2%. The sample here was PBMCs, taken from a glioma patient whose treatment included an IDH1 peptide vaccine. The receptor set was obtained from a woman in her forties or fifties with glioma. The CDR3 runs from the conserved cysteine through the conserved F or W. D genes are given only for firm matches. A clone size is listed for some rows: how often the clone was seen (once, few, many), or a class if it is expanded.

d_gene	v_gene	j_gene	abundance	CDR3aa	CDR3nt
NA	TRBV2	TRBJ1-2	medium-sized	CASSKWDVDGYTF	TGTGCCAGCAGTAAATGGGACGTTGATGGCTACACCTTC
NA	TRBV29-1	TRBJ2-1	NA	CSAFTDGEQFF	TGCAGCGCTTTCACAGACGGTGAGCAGTTCTTC
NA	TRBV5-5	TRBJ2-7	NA	CASSSRAVPYEQYF	TGTGCCAGCAGCTCCCGGGCCGTACCCTACGAGCAGTACTTC
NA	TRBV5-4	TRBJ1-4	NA	CASSLEGRGGEKLFF	TGTGCCAGCAGCTTGGAAGGCAGGGGAGGCGAAAAACTGTTTTTT
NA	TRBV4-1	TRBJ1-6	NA	CASSQGPGFSPLHF	TGCGCCAGCAGCCAGGGACCAGGGTTTTCACCCCTCCACTTT
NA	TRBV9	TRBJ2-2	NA	CASSVGAARSNTGELFF	TGTGCCAGCAGCGTAGGAGCGGCCCGTTCGAACACCGGGGAGCTGTTTTTT
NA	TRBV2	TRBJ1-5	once	CASSEEGRLTTNQPQHF	TGTGCCAGCAGTGAAGAAGGTAGGCTTACAACCAATCAGCCCCAGCATTTT
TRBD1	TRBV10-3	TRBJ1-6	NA	CAISDPGQGSSPLHF	TGTGCCATCAGTGACCCGGGACAGGGCAGTTCACCCCTCCACTTT
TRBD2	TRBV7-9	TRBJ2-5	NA	CASSASGRYQETQYF	TGTGCCAGCAGCGCTAGCGGGCGGTACCAAGAGACCCAGTACTTC
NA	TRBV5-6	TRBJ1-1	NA	CASSTPEIGRTEAFF	TGTGCCAGCAGCACCCCGGAGATTGGTCGGACTGAAGCTTTCTTT
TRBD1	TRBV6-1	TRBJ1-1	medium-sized	CASSEGEGAGTEAFF	TGTGCCAGCAGTGAAGGGGAGGGGGCGGGGACTGAAGCTTTCTTT
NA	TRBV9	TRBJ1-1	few	CASSPTGRTEAFF	TGTGCCAGCAGCCCTACAGGGCGCACTGAAGCTTTCTTT
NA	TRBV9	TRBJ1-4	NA	CASSAGTIAEKLFF	TGTGCCAGCAGCGCCGGGACAATCGCGGAAAAACTGTTTTTT
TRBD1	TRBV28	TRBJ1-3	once	CASSLPTGSGNTIYF	TGTGCCAGCAGTTTACCGACAGGGTCTGGAAACACCATATATTTT
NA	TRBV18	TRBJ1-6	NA	CASSPSSRSSYNSPLHF	TGTGCCAGCTCACCATCCAGCAGGAGCTCCTATAATTCACCCCTCCACTTT
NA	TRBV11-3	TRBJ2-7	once	CASSYRQGGNEQYF	TGTGCCAGCAGCTACCGACAGGGAGGGAACGAGCAGTACTTC
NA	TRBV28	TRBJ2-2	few	CATHAGELFF	TGTGCCACGCATGCCGGGGAGCTGTTTTTT
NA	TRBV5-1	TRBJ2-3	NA	CASSSSRDPWGTQYF	TGCGCCAGCAGCTCCTCTCGGGACCCCTGGGGCACGCAGTATTTT
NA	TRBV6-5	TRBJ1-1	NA	CASSLDTEAFF	TGTGCCAGCAGTTTGGACACTGAAGCTTTCTTT
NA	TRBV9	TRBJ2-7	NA	CASSVLGAARDSYEQYF	TGTGCCAGCAGCGTATTGGGGGCAGCTCGGGACTCCTACGAGCAGTACTTC
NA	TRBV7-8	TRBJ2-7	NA	CASSPTDGYYEQYF	TGTGCCAGCAGCCCCACGGACGGATACTACGAGCAGTACTTC
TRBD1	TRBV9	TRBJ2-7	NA	CASSVGTGVYEQYF	TGTGCCAGCAGCGTAGGGACAGGGGTATACGAGCAGTACTTC
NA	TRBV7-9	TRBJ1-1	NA	CASSFATREGLNTEAFF	TGTGCCAGCAGCTTCGCAACTAGAGAGGGCCTGAACACTGAAGCTTTCTTT
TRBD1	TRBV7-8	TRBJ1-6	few	CASSLARQGSGSYNSPLHF	TGTGCCAGCAGCTTAGCGAGACAGGGGTCGGGCTCCTATAATTCACCCCTCCACTTT
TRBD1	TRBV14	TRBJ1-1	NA	CASSRIPGQGAFF	TGTGCCAGCAGCCGGATACCGGGACAGGGAGCTTTCTTT
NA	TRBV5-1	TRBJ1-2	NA	CASSADSAYGYTF	TGCGCCAGCAGCGCAGACAGTGCTTATGGCTACACCTTC
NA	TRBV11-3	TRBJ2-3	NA	CASSRGASGDTQYF	TGTGCCAGCAGCCGGGGGGCATCGGGAGATACGCAGTATTTT
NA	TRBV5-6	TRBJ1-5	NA	CASSLGQAGNQPQHF	TGTGCCAGCAGCTTGGGCCAGGCGGGCAATCAGCCCCAGCATTTT
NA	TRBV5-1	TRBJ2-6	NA	CASSLAGANVLTF	TGCGCCAGCAGCTTGGCGGGGGCCAACGTCCTGACTTTC
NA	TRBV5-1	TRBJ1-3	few	CASSPAQGNTIYF	TGCGCCAGCAGCCCAGCTCAGGGAAACACCATATATTTT
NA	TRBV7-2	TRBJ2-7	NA	CASSFERAYEQYF	TGTGCCAGCAGCTTTGAGAGGGCCTACGAGCAGTACTTC
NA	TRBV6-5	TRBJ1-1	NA	CASSVSWGTEAFF	TGTGCCAGCAGTGTATCCTGGGGCACTGAAGCTTTCTTT
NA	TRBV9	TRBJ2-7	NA	CASSEGGHSYEQYF	TGTGCCAGCAGCGAGGGGGGACACTCCTACGAGCAGTACTTC
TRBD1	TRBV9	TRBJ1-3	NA	CASSSPAGQVFESTIYF	TGTGCCAGCAGCTCACCGGCAGGACAGGTATTCGAAAGCACCATATATTTT
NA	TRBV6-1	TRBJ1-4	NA	CASSEFGQNEKLFF	TGTGCCAGCAGTGAATTCGGGCAGAATGAAAAACTGTTTTTT
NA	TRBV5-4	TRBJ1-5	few	CAPEGDNQPQHF	TGTGCCCCGGAGGGGGATAATCAGCCCCAGCATTTT
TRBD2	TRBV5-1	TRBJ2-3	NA	CASSLAASGGKSTDTQYF	TGCGCCAGCAGCTTGGCGGCTAGCGGGGGGAAGAGCACAGATACGCAGTATTTT
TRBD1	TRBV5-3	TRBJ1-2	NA	CARSLVVGTANYGYTF	TGTGCCAGAAGCTTGGTAGTAGGGACAGCTAACTATGGCTACACCTTC
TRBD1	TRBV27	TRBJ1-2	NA	CASRLGTGYGYTF	TGTGCCAGCAGACTTGGGACAGGCTATGGCTACACCTTC
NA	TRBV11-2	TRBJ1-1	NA	CASSITENTEAFF	TGTGCCAGCAGCATTACAGAGAACACTGAAGCTTTCTTT
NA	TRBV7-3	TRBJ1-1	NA	CASSLGQNTEAFF	TGTGCCAGCAGCCTAGGACAGAACACTGAAGCTTTCTTT
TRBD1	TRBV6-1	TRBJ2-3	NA	CASSELPGQGADTQYF	TGTGCCAGCAGTGAATTGCCCGGACAGGGCGCAGATACGCAGTATTTT
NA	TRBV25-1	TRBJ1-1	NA	CASSDGVRNTEAFF	TGTGCCAGCAGTGACGGGGTCAGAAACACTGAAGCTTTCTTT
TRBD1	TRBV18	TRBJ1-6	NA	CASSPPDRGLSPLHF	TGTGCCAGCTCACCGCCGGACAGGGGGCTGTCACCCCTCCACTTT
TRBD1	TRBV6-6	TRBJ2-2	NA	CASSRGQGATTGELFF	TGTGCCAGCAGTAGGGGACAGGGGGCGACCACCGGGGAGCTGTTTTTT
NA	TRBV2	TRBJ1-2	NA	CASSIIGYTF	TGTGCCAGCAGTATCATTGGCTACACCTTC
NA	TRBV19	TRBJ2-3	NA	CASSMGGALIDTQYF	TGTGCCAGTAGTATGGGGGGGGCGCTAATAGATACGCAGTATTTT
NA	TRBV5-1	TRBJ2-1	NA	CASSLDGTWLIF	TGCGCCAGCAGCTTGGACGGGACATGGCTGATCTTC
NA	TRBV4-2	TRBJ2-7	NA	CASSQVSGIYEQYF	TGTGCCAGCAGCCAAGTCTCCGGAATTTACGAGCAGTACTTC
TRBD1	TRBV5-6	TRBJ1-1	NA	CASSSDRGTEAFF	TGTGCCAGCAGCTCAGACAGGGGAACTGAAGCTTTCTTT
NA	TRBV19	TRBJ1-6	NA	CASSRNTDSINNSPLHF	TGTGCCAGTAGCCGTAACACCGACAGTATTAACAATTCACCCCTCCACTTT